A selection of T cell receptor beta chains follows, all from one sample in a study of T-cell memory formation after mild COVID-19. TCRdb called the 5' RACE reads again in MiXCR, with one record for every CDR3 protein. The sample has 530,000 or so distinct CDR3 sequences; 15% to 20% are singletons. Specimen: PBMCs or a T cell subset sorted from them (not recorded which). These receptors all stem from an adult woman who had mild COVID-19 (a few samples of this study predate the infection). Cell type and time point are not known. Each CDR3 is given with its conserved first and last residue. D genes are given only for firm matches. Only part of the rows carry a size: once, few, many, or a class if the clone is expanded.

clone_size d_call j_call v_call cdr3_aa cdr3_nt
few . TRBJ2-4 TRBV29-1 CSVGGVLAKNIQYF TGCAGCGTGGGGGGAGTTCTAGCCAAAAACATTCAGTACTTC
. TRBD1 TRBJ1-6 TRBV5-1 CASSVSDRSHYNSPLHF TGCGCCAGCAGCGTCTCGGACAGGTCTCACTATAATTCACCCCTCCACTTT
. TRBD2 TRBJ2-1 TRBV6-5 CAGSYLSGRGNNEQFF TGTGCCGGCAGTTACCTTAGCGGGAGGGGAAACAATGAGCAGTTCTTC
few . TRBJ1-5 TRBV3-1 CASSQGPQPQHF TGTGCCAGCAGCCAAGGGCCTCAGCCCCAGCATTTT
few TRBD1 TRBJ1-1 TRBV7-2 CASSRRQGWIANHTEAFF TGTGCCAGCAGCAGAAGACAGGGGTGGATCGCGAATCACACTGAAGCTTTCTTT
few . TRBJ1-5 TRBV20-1 CSAQHGTRLGNQPQHF TGCAGTGCTCAGCACGGGACAAGGCTCGGCAATCAGCCCCAGCATTTT
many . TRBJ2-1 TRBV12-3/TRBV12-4 CASSPLWPGTEFF TGTGCCAGCAGTCCACTCTGGCCGGGAACCGAGTTCTTC
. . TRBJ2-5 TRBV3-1 CASSRNRIPQETQYF TGTGCCAGCAGTCGTAATAGGATACCACAAGAGACCCAGTACTTC
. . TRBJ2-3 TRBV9 CASSVALDTQYF TGTGCCAGCAGCGTAGCTTTAGATACGCAGTATTTT
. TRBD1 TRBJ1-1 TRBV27 CASSLNAFRGPEAFF TGTGCCAGCAGTTTAAACGCGTTCAGGGGGCCCGAAGCTTTCTTT
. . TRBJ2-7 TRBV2 CASYLATGDYEQYF TGTGCCAGCTACCTAGCGACCGGTGACTACGAGCAGTACTTC
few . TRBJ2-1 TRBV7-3 CASSLGWRGDGQFF TGTGCCAGCAGCTTAGGCTGGAGGGGAGATGGGCAGTTCTTC
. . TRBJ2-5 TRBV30 CAWSRQRETQYF TGTGCCTGGAGTCGACAGAGAGAGACCCAGTACTTC
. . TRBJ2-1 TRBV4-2 CASSQGGVWEQFF TGTGCCAGCAGCCAAGGTGGCGTGTGGGAGCAGTTCTTC
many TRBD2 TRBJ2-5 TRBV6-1 CASKASGASETQYF TGTGCCAGCAAGGCTAGCGGGGCTTCGGAGACCCAGTACTTC
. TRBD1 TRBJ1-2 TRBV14 CASSWTGVDGYTF TGTGCCAGCAGCTGGACAGGGGTGGATGGCTACACCTTC
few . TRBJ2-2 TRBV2 CASGRDQGNAGELFF TGTGCCAGCGGTCGGGACCAAGGGAATGCCGGGGAGCTGTTTTTT
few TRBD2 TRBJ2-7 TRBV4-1 CASSQPGGAIYEQYF TGCGCCAGCAGCCAACCCGGGGGGGCTATCTACGAGCAGTACTTC
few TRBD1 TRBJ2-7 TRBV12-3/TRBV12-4 CASSPQDRSEQYF TGTGCCAGCAGTCCACAGGACAGGAGCGAGCAGTACTTC
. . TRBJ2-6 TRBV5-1 CASSSSGTSSSGANVLTF TGCGCCAGCAGCTCCTCCGGGACATCAAGCTCTGGGGCCAACGTCCTGACTTTC
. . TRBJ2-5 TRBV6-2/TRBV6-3 CASGGLIQETQYF TGTGCCAGCGGCGGACTAATACAAGAGACCCAGTACTTC
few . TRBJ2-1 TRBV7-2 CASSLARDFYNEQFF TGTGCCAGCAGCTTAGCGAGGGACTTTTACAATGAGCAGTTCTTC
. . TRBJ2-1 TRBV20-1 CSAKLQGSYNEQFF TGCAGTGCTAAACTCCAGGGTTCCTACAATGAGCAGTTCTTC
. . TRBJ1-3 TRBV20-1 CSARADGNTIYF TGCAGTGCCCGGGCCGACGGAAACACCATATATTTT
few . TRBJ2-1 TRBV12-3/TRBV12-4 CASSLLLNEQFF TGTGCCAGCAGTTTACTTCTCAATGAGCAGTTCTTC
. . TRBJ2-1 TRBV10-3 CAISEWQRSYNEQFF TGTGCCATCAGTGAGTGGCAACGCTCCTACAATGAGCAGTTCTTC
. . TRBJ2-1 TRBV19 CATRSINNEQFF TGTGCCACCCGGAGTATTAACAATGAGCAGTTCTTC
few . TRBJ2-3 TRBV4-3 CASSQDLDTQYF TGCGCCAGCAGCCAAGATTTAGATACGCAGTATTTT
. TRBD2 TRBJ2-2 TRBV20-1 CSASGLAGGGGGAVF TGCAGTGCCAGTGGGCTAGCGGGAGGTGGCGGGGGAGCTGTTTTT
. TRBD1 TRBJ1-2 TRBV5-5 CASSWTGFNYGYTF TGTGCCAGCAGCTGGACAGGGTTTAACTATGGCTACACCTTC
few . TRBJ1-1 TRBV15 CATSSGDLGNTEAFF TGTGCCACCAGCAGTGGGGACTTGGGGAACACTGAAGCTTTCTTT
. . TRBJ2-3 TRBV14 CASSQAWVPAYSTDTQYF TGTGCCAGCAGCCAAGCTTGGGTTCCGGCGTATAGCACAGATACGCAGTATTTT
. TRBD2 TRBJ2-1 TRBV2 CASSEGRLAGAYNEQFF TGTGCCAGCAGTGAAGGTAGGCTAGCGGGAGCCTACAATGAGCAGTTCTTC
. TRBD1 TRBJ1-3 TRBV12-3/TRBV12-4 CASRGTAGNTIYF TGTGCCAGCAGAGGGACAGCTGGAAACACCATATATTTT
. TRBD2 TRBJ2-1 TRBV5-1 CASSRYQSGRAPSYNEQFF TGCGCCAGCAGTCGCTATCAAAGCGGGAGGGCCCCGTCCTACAATGAGCAGTTCTTC
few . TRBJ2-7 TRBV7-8 CASSPDRLEQYF TGTGCCAGCAGCCCTGACCGGCTAGAGCAGTACTTC
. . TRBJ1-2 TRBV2 CASQRTDHGYTF TGTGCCAGTCAGAGGACAGACCATGGCTACACCTTC
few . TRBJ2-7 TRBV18 CASSPQRRGARAPYEQYF TGTGCCAGCTCACCACAGCGCCGTGGGGCCAGGGCCCCCTACGAGCAGTACTTC
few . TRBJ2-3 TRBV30 CAWTGGADTQYF TGTGCCTGGACCGGAGGCGCAGATACGCAGTATTTT
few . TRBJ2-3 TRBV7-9 CASSPRASRDTQYF TGTGCCAGCAGCCCGAGGGCCAGCCGAGATACGCAGTATTTT
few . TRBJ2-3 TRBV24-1 CATSDLGVDTQYF TGTGCCACCAGTGATTTGGGCGTAGATACGCAGTATTTT
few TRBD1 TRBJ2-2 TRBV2 CASRTGWSGELFF TGTGCCAGCAGGACAGGGTGGTCCGGGGAGCTGTTTTTT
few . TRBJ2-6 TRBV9 CASSGGAGLANVLTF TGTGCCAGCAGCGGAGGGGCAGGGCTGGCCAACGTCCTGACTTTC
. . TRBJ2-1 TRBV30 CAWSPKGRLLEQFF TGTGCCTGGAGTCCCAAGGGGCGCTTACTGGAGCAGTTCTTC
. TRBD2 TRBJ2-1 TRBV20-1 CSARVRSPGAGGSSYNEQFF TGCAGTGCTAGAGTAAGGAGCCCTGGAGCGGGAGGGAGCTCCTACAATGAGCAGTTCTTC
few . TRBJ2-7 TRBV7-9 CASSPMGGVYEQYF TGTGCCAGCAGCCCCATGGGTGGCGTTTACGAGCAGTACTTC
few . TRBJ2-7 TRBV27 CASSLLLGSYEQYF TGTGCCAGCAGTTTGCTTCTCGGGAGTTACGAGCAGTACTTC
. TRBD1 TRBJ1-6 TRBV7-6 CASSLAQGPNSPLHF TGTGCCAGCAGCTTAGCACAGGGGCCTAATTCACCCCTCCACTTT
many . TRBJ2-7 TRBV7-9 CASRQGKDYEQYF TGTGCCAGCAGGCAGGGGAAGGATTACGAGCAGTACTTC
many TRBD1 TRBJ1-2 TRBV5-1 CASSLTGGGYGYTF TGCGCCAGCAGCTTGACAGGGGGAGGTTATGGCTACACCTTC
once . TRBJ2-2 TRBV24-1 CATSDWRADRGELFF TGTGCCACCAGTGATTGGCGGGCGGATCGAGGGGAGCTGTTTTTT
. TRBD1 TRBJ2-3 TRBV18 CASSPQRTGPDTQYF TGTGCCAGCTCACCACAGAGGACAGGACCAGATACGCAGTATTTT
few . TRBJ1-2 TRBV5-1 CASAPGQVVGYGYTF TGCGCCAGCGCTCCGGGACAAGTCGTTGGCTATGGCTACACCTTC
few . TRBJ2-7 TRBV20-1 CSARDSHYEQYF TGCAGTGCTAGGGACAGCCACTACGAGCAGTACTTC
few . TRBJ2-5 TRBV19 CASRSPTSLVPETQYF TGTGCCAGTAGGAGTCCCACTTCGCTGGTTCCAGAGACCCAGTACTTC
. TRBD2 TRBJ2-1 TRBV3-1 CASSQPGTSYVDEQFF TGTGCCAGCAGCCAACCCGGGACTAGCTACGTCGATGAGCAGTTCTTC
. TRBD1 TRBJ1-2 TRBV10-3 CAISEAGGSNTF TGTGCCATCAGTGAGGCAGGGGGATCGAACACCTTC